This T cell receptor (beta chain) stems from a study of blood T cell repertoires in COVID-19 (dated by TCRdb to the early 2020s). Regarding the study in general: The collaborator samples originated in the United States, Italy and Spain and spanned the acute and convalescent phases of COVID-19. A freely available public database, intended as a resource for researchers studying the immune response to SARS-CoV-2, is where the repertoires were released. A de-identified subject ID, COVID-19 status, age in years and sex were almost always included in the sample metadata. Subjects who had been exposed to COVID-19, were actively infected with it, or had recovered from it provided the deeply sampled blood TCRbeta repertoires that made up the dataset. Where available, HLA class I and class II types were taken from metadata supplied by the sample provider and were not determined by assay-based typing. The prospective study material was composed of cDNA or gDNA derived from T cells, B-cell-depleted T cells, or PBMCs. Samples came from the ongoing ImmuneRACE study (first 160 participants) plus 1,254 subjects from 6 global collaborators. General findings and caveats noted by the study authors: The quantity of clinical and demographic metadata differed by source and by participant and was supplied without curation.

Collaborating institutions collected whole blood in K2EDTA tubes following their own protocols. For TCRbeta analysis, collaborators shipped samples in one of three forms: frozen whole blood, isolated PBMCs, or DNA extracted from either of those sample types. The immunoSEQ Assay, a bias-controlled multiplex PCR, was used to amplify TCRbeta CDR3 regions from genomic DNA. The authors processed their data as follows. The number of nucleated cells in each sample was estimated by amplification of reference gene primers within the assay. To quantify the absolute abundance of each unique TCRbeta CDR3 rearrangement, sequence reads were collapsed and filtered. Productive Simpson clonality was computed per sample as the square root of Simpson's diversity index over productive rearrangements. TCRdb mirrors the immuneACCESS table, restricted to in-frame sequences. Some clones are absent from its copies; in checked studies, under half trace to an unresolved V gene, and the reason for the others is unknown. The DNA gave D and trimming, while V, J and clone size come from that table. The sample data list tens of thousands of clones, and roughly 82% of these were observed just once. Around 12% of the sample belongs to the ten largest clones.

Concerning this clone: The antigen it recognizes is unknown. No qualities accompany the bases; no much larger clone lies one base away.

The receptor was derived from a man older than 75 with acute or convalescent COVID-19. The specimen was peripheral blood.

The nucleotides are TGTGCCAGCAGTTACTGGACAGGGGGCTTATACGAGCAGTACTTC. Its translation is CASSYWTGGLYEQYF. Recombination connected TRBV6-5 to TRBJ2-7; 11 central nucleotides agree with TRBD1. Ends trimmed: V by 1 base, J by 4 bases; bases unmatched to a gene: 3. The CDR3 runs 15 amino acids, cysteine and phenylalanine included. This entry keeps only the CDR3 DNA: 45 bases, framed from base 1. Based on the germline V gene, the CDR1 and CDR2 sequences are MNHEY and SVGAGI.